These 22 T cell receptor beta chains were sequenced from one sample in a study of control samples from healthy donors and cancer patients. Sequencing was performed with immunoSEQ multiplex PCR; in TCRdb, only in-frame clones are kept and a portion is missing. The table records some 140,000 clones, roughly 90% of them present only once. What was sequenced was blood. All receptors come from a man younger than 40 in good health.

The V call is TRBV5-4, the J call TRBJ1-6; TRBD1 agrees at 7 bases. Germline CDR1 reads SGHNT; CDR2 reads YYREEE (reference sequence). This CDR3 spans 15 amino acids. Trimming took 4 bases from V and 10 from J; bases not matched to a gene: 11. Here the CDR3 reads CASSLDRVRGSPLHF. CDR3 coding DNA: TGTGCCAGCAGCCTCGACAGGGTTCGAGGATCACCCCTCCACTTT.

A single count supports this clone. V gene TRBV6-5 combines with J gene TRBJ2-7; D is unresolved. This CDR3 contains 13 residues. V lost 2 bases and J 5 bases, leaving 10 bases between the germline ends. The germline CDR1 and CDR2 sequences are MNHEY and SVGAGI. The CDR3 loop reads CASSYRRLDEQYF. The CDR3 DNA follows: TGTGCCAGCAGTTACCGGCGTTTAGACGAGCAGTACTTC.

V usage is TRBV11-3 and J usage is TRBJ1-3; D gene ambiguous. Trimming shortened V by 4 bases and J by 0 bases, and 7 bases separated the two germline ends. Germline lookup yields CDR1 SGHNT and CDR2 YENEEA. The CDR3 runs 14 residues. The chain's CDR3 is CASSSTSSGNTIYF. The CDR3 nucleotides read TGTGCCAGCAGCTCAACGAGCTCTGGAAACACCATATATTTT.

The chain combines TRBV21-1 with TRBJ2-7; TRBD1 reflects the table's D call only, with no check against the DNA. TRBV21-1 is labeled a pseudogene. The CDR3 has 18 amino acids. The CDR3 spells CASSKSRCRQGDSYEQYF. CDR3 bases: TGTGCCAGCAGCAAATCGCGGTGTCGACAGGGGGACAGCTACGAGCAGTACTTC.

This rearrangement joins TRBV19 to TRBJ1-2; D is undetermined. Germline CDR1 and CDR2: LNHDA and SQIVND (reference sequence). Between the trimmed V and J ends, which lost 9 bases and 4 bases, there was a span of 6 bases. This CDR3 spans 10 amino acids. In DNA form, the CDR3 reads TGTGCCAGAGAGCCCTATGGCTACACCTTC. Translated, it gives CAREPYGYTF.

The chain employs TRBV18 and TRBJ1-3, with D possibly being TRBD1 (6 bases). V gave up 0 bases and J gave up 1 base, with 13 bases separating them. The germline V gene encodes CDR1 KGHSH and CDR2 LQKENI. The CDR3 consists of 17 residues. In DNA form, the CDR3 reads TGTGCCAGCTCACCACCGGGAACAGGGTCTTCTGGAAACACCATATATTTT. Its protein product is CASSPPGTGSSGNTIYF.

The rearrangement joins TRBV28 to TRBJ1-5; D remains ambiguous. The CDR3 consists of 14 residues. CDR1 and CDR2 (germline): MDHEN, SYDVKM. Trimming removed 5 bases from V and 2 bases from J, with 10 bases in between. CDR3 residues: CASSRWGRNQPQHF. DNA for the CDR3: TGTGCCAGCAGTCGATGGGGTCGCAATCAGCCCCAGCATTTT.

The V gene is TRBV9, the J gene TRBJ2-7; possible D gene TRBD1, 7 bases. Germline CDR1 is SGDLS and CDR2 is YYNGEE. CDR3 length equals 17 residues. V lost 3 bases to trimming and J lost 2 bases, with 21 bases between them. In DNA form, the CDR3 reads TGTGCCAGCAGCGCACGTGGGGGGAGACAGGGACCCTACGAGCAGTACTTC. Translating gives CASSARGGRQGPYEQYF.

V and J are TRBV2 and TRBJ1-5, with TRBD1 as a possible D gene (5 bases). Trimming stripped 0 bases from V and 6 bases from J, with 12 bases between. CDR1 is SNHLY, CDR2 FYNNEI, per germline. The CDR3 has 15 residues. The CDR3 loop reads CASSEARGEVQPQHF. For the CDR3, the DNA is TGTGCCAGCAGTGAAGCGCGAGGGGAGGTTCAGCCCCAGCATTTT.

The chain couples TRBV29-1 to TRBJ2-1, with D possibly being TRBD2 (6 bases). The V and J ends lost 6 bases and 9 bases respectively, with 21 bases between them. The CDR3 contains 14 residues. Germline CDR1 and CDR2: SQVTM and ANQGSEA. In DNA form, the CDR3 reads TGCAGCGTCCGCCCGGGACTGGCCATTCGTGAGCAGTTCTTC. Its translation is CSVRPGLAIREQFF.

CDR3 sequence: CASGISNTEAFF. The CDR3 DNA reads as TGTGCCAGCGGCATCTCGAACACTGAAGCTTTCTTT. This chain links TRBV25-1 with TRBJ1-1; D uncertain. CDR3 length: 12 residues. V lost 8 bases, J lost 1 base, and 8 bases lay in between. The V gene's germline CDR1 is MGHDK and CDR2 SYGVNS.

This clone was seen a single time. The V and J genes are TRBV10-2 and TRBJ1-1, with D unresolved. From germline, CDR1 is WSHSY and CDR2 SAAADI. The length of the CDR3 is 13 residues. Trimming took off 6 bases at V and 1 base at J, with 9 bases between the two ends. The CDR3 protein is CASRVGPNTEAFF. The CDR3 bases are TGCGCCAGCAGGGTCGGGCCGAACACTGAAGCTTTCTTT.

This clone was seen a few times. V and J are TRBV14 and TRBJ1-2; TRBD1 matches 9 bases. The CDR3 length is 15 residues. V lost 0 bases, J lost 9 bases, and 8 bases stayed unmatched. The germline V gene encodes CDR1 SGHDN and CDR2 FVKESK. The CDR3, as DNA: TGTGCCAGCAGCCAAGATCCGGACAGGGGAGGCAGCTACACCTTC. Translated: CASSQDPDRGGSYTF.

The CDR3 spells CASSLVGTSGQGEQYF. The CDR3 coding sequence is TGTGCCAGCAGCTTAGTCGGGACTAGCGGGCAAGGGGAGCAGTACTTC. V usage is TRBV7-2 and J usage is TRBJ2-7, with 12 bases identical to TRBD2. The CDR3 sequence is 16 residues long. J gave up 7 bases and V 1 base, and 8 bases lay outside the gene matches. In germline, CDR1 is SGHTA, CDR2 FQGNSA.

The V and J genes are TRBV2 and TRBJ1-2; 7 bases fit TRBD1. Germline CDR1 and CDR2: SNHLY and FYNNEI. J lost 4 bases, V lost 4 bases, and 12 bases had no gene match. The length of the CDR3 is 16 residues. CDR3 protein: CASSVGRDSVIYGYTF. The CDR3 coding sequence is TGTGCCAGCAGTGTAGGACGGGACAGCGTAATCTATGGCTACACCTTC.

The chain uses TRBV15 and TRBJ1-2; possibly TRBD1 for D (6 bases). CDR1 and CDR2 from the germline V gene are LNHNV and YYDKDF (reference sequence). Trimming stripped 1 base from V and 7 bases from J, with 13 bases between. The CDR3 has 14 residues. The CDR3 coding sequence is TGTGCCACCAGCAGAGGAAACAGGGAGGGTGGCTACACCTTC. It is translated as CATSRGNREGGYTF.

V gene TRBV28 combines with J gene TRBJ1-4, with TRBD1 identical over 9 bases. V gave up 8 bases and J gave up 7 bases; unmatched junction bases: 5. The CDR3 is 13 residues long. Germline assignment: CDR1 MDHEN and CDR2 SYDVKM. The CDR3 region is CASQGDRVEKLFF. DNA for the CDR3: TGTGCCAGCCAGGGGGACAGGGTTGAAAAACTGTTTTTT.

This chain uses TRBV7-6 with TRBJ2-5; unclear D gene. The CDR3 spans 15 residues. Looked up from germline, CDR1 is SGHVS and CDR2 is FNYEAQ. The V end lost 6 bases, the J end lost 2 bases, and 16 bases lay between the germline ends. Written as DNA, the CDR3 is TGTGCCAGCAGGAGAACCCAAGGGCTGCAAGAGACCCAGTACTTC. Translating it yields CASRRTQGLQETQYF.

The genes are TRBV5-5 and TRBJ2-2; 9 positions agree with TRBD1. The CDR3 is 18 amino acids. Germline V gene data show CDR1 as SGHKS and CDR2 as YYEKEE (reference sequence). The J segment lost 0 bases and the V segment lost 4 bases, leaving 10 bases of the junction unmatched. The chain's CDR3 is CASSLTTGGPANTGELFF. DNA of the CDR3: TGTGCCAGCAGCCTGACGACAGGGGGGCCTGCGAACACCGGGGAGCTGTTTTTT.

The chain carries TRBV24-1 and TRBJ1-3, with TRBD1 matching over 7 bases. Looked up from germline, CDR1 is KGHDR and CDR2 is SFDVKD. V was clipped by 4 bases and J by 7 bases; unmatched bases: 9. The CDR3 extends over 15 amino acids. The CDR3 is CATSETGRFSNTIYF. Here the CDR3 DNA reads TGTGCCACCAGTGAGACAGGGAGATTCAGCAACACCATATATTTT.

The rearrangement uses TRBV19 and TRBJ2-7, with TRBD1 as a possible D gene (5 bases). In germline, CDR1 is LNHDA, CDR2 SQIVND (reference sequence). This CDR3 has 14 residues. V was pared by 2 bases and J by 5 bases, with 13 bases between. The CDR3 loop is CASSIKGARNEQYF. The CDR3 coding sequence is TGTGCCAGTAGTATAAAAGGGGCAAGGAACGAGCAGTACTTC.

As DNA, the CDR3 is TGTGCCAGCAGCCTACAGGGCCCGAACTATGGCTACACCTTC. This codes for CASSLQGPNYGYTF. The chain employs TRBV5-5 and TRBJ1-2; D possibly corresponds to TRBD1 (6 bases). The CDR3 loop spans 14 amino acids. CDR1 is SGHKS and CDR2 is YYEKEE in the germline V gene (reference sequence). V was pared by 4 bases and J by 2 bases, with 12 bases between.